This T cell receptor (beta chain) appears in the sequencing data of a study of radiation and T cells in renal cell carcinoma. In germline, CDR1 is SNHLY, CDR2 FYNNEI. The CDR3 runs 14 residues. V was clipped by 3 bases and J by 4 bases, with 9 bases between them. Documented time point: blood 2 weeks post-SBRT. Regarding treatment: 15 Gy SBRT to primary tumor, nephrectomy 4 weeks later. This clone was counted only a few times. Using immunoSEQ multiplex PCR, the repertoire was profiled, and TCRdb retains in-frame clones only, with some absent. This sample carries approximately 61,000 clones, around 80% of them seen once, and the ten largest clones take roughly 7%.

The chain joins TRBV2 to TRBJ2-2; unclear D gene. The clonotype originates from a man aged 55 to 69 with renal cell carcinoma. Source: blood, taken from a patient whose treatment included radiotherapy and nephrectomy. The CDR3 protein is CASSDGGPTGELFF. The CDR3 DNA follows: TGTGCCAGCAGTGACGGTGGCCCCACCGGGGAGCTGTTTTTT.